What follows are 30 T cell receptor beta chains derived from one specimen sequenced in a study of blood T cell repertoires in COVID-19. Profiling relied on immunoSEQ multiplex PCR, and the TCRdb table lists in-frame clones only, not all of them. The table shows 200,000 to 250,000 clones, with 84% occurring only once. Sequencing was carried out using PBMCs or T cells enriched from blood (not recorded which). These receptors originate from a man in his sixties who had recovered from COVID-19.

The CDR3 loop reads CASSQAGKSPLHF. The CDR3 region has the DNA TGTGCCAGCAGCCAGGCCGGAAAATCACCCCTCCACTTT. This chain links TRBV7-9 with TRBJ1-6, with no clear D. Trimming pared 5 bases from V and 10 bases from J, leaving 12 bases between. Germline V gene data show CDR1 as SEHNR and CDR2 as FQNEAQ (reference sequence). The length of the CDR3 is 13 residues.

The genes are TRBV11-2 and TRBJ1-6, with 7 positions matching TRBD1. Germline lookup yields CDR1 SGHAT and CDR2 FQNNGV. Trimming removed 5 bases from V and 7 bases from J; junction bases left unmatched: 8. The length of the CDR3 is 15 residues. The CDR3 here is CASSQLQGINSPLHF. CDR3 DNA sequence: TGTGCCAGCAGCCAACTACAGGGGATCAATTCACCCCTCCACTTT.

In DNA, the CDR3 is TGTGCCAGCAGCTTAGGACTAACAGATACGCAGTATTTT. Protein sequence: CASSLGLTDTQYF. The chain combines TRBV13 with TRBJ2-3; no clear D. CDR1 and CDR2 (germline): PRHDT, FYEKMQ (reference sequence). The CDR3 has 13 residues. The V and J ends lost 0 bases and 3 bases respectively, with 4 bases between them.

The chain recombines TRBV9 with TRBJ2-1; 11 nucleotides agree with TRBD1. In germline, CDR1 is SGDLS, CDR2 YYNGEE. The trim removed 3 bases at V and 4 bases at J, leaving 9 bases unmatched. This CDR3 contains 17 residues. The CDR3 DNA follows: TGTGCCAGCAGCGCCGGGGAAGGGACAGGGGGTTACAATGAGCAGTTCTTC. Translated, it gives CASSAGEGTGGYNEQFF.

In nucleotides, the CDR3 is TGTGCCAGCAGCTTAGTACTAGCGGGGGGAAGGGATGAGCAGTTCTTC. It yields the protein CASSLVLAGGRDEQFF. J is TRBJ2-1 and V is TRBV7-9, with 12 bases identical to TRBD2. The germline gives CDR1 SEHNR, CDR2 FQNEAQ (reference sequence). V was pared by 1 base and J by 8 bases, with 6 bases of the junction left unmatched. The CDR3 has 16 residues.

The CDR3 nucleotides read TGTGCCAGTAGTATCCCAGCAGGGTGGAATGAAAAACTGTTTTTT. Translation gives CASSIPAGWNEKLFF. The genes are TRBV19 and TRBJ1-4; D might be TRBD1 (5 bases). The CDR3 extends over 15 amino acids. V shed 3 bases and J shed 5 bases, with 13 bases lying between them. CDR1 and CDR2 from the germline V gene are LNHDA and SQIVND (reference sequence). The full variable domain, with the rest looked up from reference TRBV19 and TRBJ1-4, is DGGITQSPKYLFRKEGQNVTLSCEQNLNHDAMYWYRQDPGQGLRLIYYSQIVNDFQKGDIAEGYSVSREKKESFPLTVTSAQKNPTAFYLCASSIPAGWNEKLFFGSGTQLSVL.

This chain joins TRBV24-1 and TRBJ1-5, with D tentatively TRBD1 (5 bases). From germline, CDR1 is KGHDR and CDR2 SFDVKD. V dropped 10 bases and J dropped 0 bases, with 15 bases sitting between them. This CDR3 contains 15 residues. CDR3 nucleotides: TGTGCCACATCCGCGGGGCCGGATAGCAATCAGCCCCAGCATTTT. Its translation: CATSAGPDSNQPQHF.

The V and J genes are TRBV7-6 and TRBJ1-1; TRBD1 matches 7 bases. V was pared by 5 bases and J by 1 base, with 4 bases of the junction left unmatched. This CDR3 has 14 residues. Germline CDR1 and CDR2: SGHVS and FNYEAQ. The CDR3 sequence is CASSRDSQNTEAFF. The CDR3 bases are TGTGCCAGCAGCCGGGACAGTCAGAACACTGAAGCTTTCTTT.

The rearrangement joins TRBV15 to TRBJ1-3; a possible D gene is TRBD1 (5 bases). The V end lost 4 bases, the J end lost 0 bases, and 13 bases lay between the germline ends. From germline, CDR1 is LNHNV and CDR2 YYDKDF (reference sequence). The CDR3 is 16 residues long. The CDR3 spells CATSTMGGGSGNTIYF. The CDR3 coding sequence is TGTGCCACCAGCACGATGGGGGGTGGCTCTGGAAACACCATATATTTT.

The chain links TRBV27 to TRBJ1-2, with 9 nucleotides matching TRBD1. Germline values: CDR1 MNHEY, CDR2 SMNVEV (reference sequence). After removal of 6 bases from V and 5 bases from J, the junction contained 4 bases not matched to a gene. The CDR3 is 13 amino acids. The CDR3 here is CASRGTGHYGYTF. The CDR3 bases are TGTGCCAGCAGAGGGACAGGGCATTATGGCTACACCTTC.

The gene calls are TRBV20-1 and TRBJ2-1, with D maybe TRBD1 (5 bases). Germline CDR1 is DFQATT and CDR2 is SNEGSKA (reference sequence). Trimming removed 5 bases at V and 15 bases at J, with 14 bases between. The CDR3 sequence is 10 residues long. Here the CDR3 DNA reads TGCAGTGCTGCGGAAGGGGCCACGTTCTTC. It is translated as CSAAEGATFF.

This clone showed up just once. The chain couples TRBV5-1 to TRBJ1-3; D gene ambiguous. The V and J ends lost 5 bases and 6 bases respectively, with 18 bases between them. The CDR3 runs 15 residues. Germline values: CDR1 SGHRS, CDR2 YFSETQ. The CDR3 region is CASSLGSEAQNTIYF. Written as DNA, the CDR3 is TGCGCCAGCAGTCTCGGGTCGGAAGCTCAAAACACCATATATTTT.

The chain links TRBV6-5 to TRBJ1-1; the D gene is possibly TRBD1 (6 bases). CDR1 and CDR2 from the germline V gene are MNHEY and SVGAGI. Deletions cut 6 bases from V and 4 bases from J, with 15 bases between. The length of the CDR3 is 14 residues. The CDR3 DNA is TGTGCCAGCAGCCCACAGGGTACTTTCACTGAAGCTTTCTTT. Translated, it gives CASSPQGTFTEAFF.

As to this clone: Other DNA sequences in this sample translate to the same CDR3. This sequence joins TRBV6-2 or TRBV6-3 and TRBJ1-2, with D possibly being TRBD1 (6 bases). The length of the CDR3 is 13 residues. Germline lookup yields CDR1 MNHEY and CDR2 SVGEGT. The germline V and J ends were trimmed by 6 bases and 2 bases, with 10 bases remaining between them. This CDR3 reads CASSPTGNYGYTF. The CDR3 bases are TGTGCCAGCAGCCCCACAGGGAACTATGGCTACACCTTC.

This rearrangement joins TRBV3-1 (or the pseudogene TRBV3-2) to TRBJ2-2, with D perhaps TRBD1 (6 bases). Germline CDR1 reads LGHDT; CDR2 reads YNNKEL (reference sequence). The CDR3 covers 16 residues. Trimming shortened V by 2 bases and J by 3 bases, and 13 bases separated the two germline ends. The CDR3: CASSQPPGAYTGELFF. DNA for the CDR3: TGTGCCAGCAGCCAACCCCCAGGGGCCTACACCGGGGAGCTGTTTTTT.

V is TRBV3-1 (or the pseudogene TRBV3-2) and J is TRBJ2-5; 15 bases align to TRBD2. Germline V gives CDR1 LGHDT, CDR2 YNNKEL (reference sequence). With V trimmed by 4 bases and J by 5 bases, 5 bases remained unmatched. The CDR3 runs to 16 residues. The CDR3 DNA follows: TGTGCCAGCAGCCTAGGACTAGCGGGGGGGCCCGAGACCCAGTACTTC. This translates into CASSLGLAGGPETQYF.

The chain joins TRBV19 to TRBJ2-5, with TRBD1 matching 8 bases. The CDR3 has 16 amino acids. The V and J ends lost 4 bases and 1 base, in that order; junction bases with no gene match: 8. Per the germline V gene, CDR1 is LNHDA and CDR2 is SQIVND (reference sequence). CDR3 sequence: CASSTGQGEPQETQYF. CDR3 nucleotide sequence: TGTGCCAGTAGTACCGGACAGGGAGAACCCCAAGAGACCCAGTACTTC. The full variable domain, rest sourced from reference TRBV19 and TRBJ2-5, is DGGITQSPKYLFRKEGQNVTLSCEQNLNHDAMYWYRQDPGQGLRLIYYSQIVNDFQKGDIAEGYSVSREKKESFPLTVTSAQKNPTAFYLCASSTGQGEPQETQYFGPGTRLLVL.

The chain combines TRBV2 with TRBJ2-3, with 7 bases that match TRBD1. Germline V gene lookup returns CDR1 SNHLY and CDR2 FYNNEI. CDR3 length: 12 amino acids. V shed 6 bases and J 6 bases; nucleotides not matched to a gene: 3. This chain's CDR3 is CASSSTGDTQYF. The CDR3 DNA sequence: TGTGCCAGCAGCTCGACAGGGGATACGCAGTATTTT.

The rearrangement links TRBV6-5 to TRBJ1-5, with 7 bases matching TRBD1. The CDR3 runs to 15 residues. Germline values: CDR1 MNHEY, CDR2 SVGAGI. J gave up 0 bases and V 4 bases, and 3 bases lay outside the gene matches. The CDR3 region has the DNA TGTGCCAGCAGTTCTCGACAGGGTAGCAATCAGCCCCAGCATTTT. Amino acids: CASSSRQGSNQPQHF.

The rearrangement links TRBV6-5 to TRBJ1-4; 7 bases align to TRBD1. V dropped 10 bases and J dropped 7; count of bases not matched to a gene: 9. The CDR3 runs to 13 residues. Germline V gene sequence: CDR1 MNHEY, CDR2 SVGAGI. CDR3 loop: CATSRQGAEKLFF. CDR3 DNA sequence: TGTGCCACCTCGAGACAGGGTGCTGAAAAACTGTTTTTT.

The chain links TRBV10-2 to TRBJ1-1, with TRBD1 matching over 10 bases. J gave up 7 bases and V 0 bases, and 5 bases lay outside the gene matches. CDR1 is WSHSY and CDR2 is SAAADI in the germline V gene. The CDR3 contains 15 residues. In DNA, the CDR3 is TGCGCCAGCAGTGAGTCGCCGGACAGGGGGTTTGAAGCTTTCTTT. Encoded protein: CASSESPDRGFEAFF.

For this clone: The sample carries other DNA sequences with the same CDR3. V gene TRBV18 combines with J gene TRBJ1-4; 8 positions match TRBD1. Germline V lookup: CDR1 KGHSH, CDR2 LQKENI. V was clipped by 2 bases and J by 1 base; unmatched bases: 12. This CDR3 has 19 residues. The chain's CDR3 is CASSPRETGTGRTNEKLFF. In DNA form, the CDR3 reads TGTGCCAGCTCACCAAGGGAAACTGGGACAGGCCGAACTAATGAAAAACTGTTTTTT.

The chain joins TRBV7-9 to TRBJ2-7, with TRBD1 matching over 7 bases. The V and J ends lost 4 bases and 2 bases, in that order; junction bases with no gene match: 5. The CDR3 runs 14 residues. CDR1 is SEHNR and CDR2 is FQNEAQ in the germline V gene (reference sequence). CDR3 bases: TGTGCCAGCAGCTGGGGACAGAAGGCCTACGAGCAGTACTTC. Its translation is CASSWGQKAYEQYF.

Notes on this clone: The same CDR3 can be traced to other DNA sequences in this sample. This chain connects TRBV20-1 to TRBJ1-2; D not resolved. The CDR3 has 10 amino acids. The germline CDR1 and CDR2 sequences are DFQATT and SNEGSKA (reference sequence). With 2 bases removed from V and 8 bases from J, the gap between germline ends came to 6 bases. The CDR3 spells CSARTEGYTF. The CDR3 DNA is TGCAGTGCTAGAACGGAGGGCTACACCTTC.

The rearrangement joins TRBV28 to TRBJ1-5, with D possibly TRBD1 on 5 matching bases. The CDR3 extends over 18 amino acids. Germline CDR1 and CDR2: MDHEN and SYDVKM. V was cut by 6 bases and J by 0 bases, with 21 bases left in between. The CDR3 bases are TGTGCCAGCAGCCCACTCTTTCGGGGGACCTATAGCAATCAGCCCCAGCATTTT. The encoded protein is CASSPLFRGTYSNQPQHF.

The CDR3 loop is CASSIGPRQTTQETQYF. As DNA, the CDR3 is TGTGCCAGCAGCATAGGCCCTAGACAGACGACCCAAGAGACCCAGTACTTC. The chain couples TRBV7-8 to TRBJ2-5, with D possibly being TRBD1 (5 bases). In germline, CDR1 is SGHVS, CDR2 FQNEAQ. The V end lost 5 bases, the J end lost 1 base, and 20 bases lay between the germline ends. This CDR3 has 17 residues.

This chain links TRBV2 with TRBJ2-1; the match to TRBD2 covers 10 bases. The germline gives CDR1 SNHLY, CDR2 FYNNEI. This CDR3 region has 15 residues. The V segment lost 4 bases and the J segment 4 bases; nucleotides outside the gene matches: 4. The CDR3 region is CASSASGGLYNEQFF. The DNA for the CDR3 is TGTGCCAGCAGTGCTAGCGGGGGACTTTACAATGAGCAGTTCTTC.

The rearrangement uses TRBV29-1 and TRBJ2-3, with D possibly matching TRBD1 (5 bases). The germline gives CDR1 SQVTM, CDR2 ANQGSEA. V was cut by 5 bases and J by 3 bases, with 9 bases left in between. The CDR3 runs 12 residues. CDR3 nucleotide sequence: TGCAGCGTTTCCAGGGATACAGATACGCAGTATTTT. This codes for CSVSRDTDTQYF.

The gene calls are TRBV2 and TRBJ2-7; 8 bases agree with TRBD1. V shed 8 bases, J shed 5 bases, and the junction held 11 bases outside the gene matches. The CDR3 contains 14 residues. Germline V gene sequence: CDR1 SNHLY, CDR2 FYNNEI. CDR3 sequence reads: CASASRTGSHEQYF. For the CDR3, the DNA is TGTGCCAGCGCAAGCCGGACAGGGTCCCACGAGCAGTACTTC.

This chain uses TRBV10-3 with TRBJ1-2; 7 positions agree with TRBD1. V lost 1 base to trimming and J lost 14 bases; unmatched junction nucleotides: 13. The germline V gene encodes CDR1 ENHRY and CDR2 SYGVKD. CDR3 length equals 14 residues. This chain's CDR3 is CAISEYRDSNELTF. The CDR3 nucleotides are TGTGCCATCAGTGAGTACCGGGACAGTAACGAGTTAACCTTC.